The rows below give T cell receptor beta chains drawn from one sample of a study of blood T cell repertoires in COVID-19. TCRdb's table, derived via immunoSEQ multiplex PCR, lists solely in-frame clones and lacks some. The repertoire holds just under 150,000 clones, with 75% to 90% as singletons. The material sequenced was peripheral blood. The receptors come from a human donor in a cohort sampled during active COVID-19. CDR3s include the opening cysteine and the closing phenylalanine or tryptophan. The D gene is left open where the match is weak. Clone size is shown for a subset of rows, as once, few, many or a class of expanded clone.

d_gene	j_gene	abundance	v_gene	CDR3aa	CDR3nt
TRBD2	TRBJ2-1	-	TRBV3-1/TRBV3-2	CASSQGSGLVMEQFF	TGTGCCAGCAGCCAAGGATCGGGACTAGTGATGGAGCAGTTCTTC
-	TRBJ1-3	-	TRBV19	CASTTIVGPGNTIYF	TGTGCCAGTACCACTATCGTCGGCCCGGGAAACACCATATATTTT
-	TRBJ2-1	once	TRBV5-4	CASSLGGATYNEQFF	TGTGCCAGCAGCTTAGGGGGAGCCACCTACAATGAGCAGTTCTTC
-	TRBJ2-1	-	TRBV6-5	CASSYARVKNNEQFF	TGTGCCAGCAGTTATGCGCGGGTGAAGAACAATGAGCAGTTCTTC
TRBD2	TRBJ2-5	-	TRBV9	CASSKTSGQETQYF	TGTGCCAGCAGCAAGACTAGCGGACAAGAGACCCAGTACTTC
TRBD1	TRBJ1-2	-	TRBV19	CASSMGQAYYGYTF	TGTGCCAGTAGTATGGGACAGGCATATTATGGCTACACCTTC
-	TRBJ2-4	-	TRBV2	CASSEFGGKNIQYF	TGTGCCAGCAGTGAATTCGGCGGGAAGAACATTCAGTACTTC
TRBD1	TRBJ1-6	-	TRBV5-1	CASSAGTGERSPLHF	TGCGCCAGCAGCGCAGGGACAGGGGAACGCTCACCCCTCCACTTT
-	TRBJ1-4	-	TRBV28	CASRRTNEKLFF	TGTGCCAGCCGTCGGACTAATGAAAAACTGTTTTTT
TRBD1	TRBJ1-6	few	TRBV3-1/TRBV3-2	CASRDRGANSPLHF	TGTGCCAGCAGGGACAGGGGGGCCAATTCACCCCTCCACTTT
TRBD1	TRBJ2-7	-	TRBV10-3	CATQAGTGVEEQYF	TGTGCCACCCAGGCCGGGACAGGGGTCGAGGAGCAGTACTTC
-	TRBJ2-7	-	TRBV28	CASSLPGVDPTYEQYF	TGTGCCAGCAGTTTACCCGGAGTTGATCCCACCTACGAGCAGTACTTC
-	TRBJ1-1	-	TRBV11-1	CASCGMNTEAFF	TGTGCCAGCTGTGGCATGAACACTGAAGCTTTCTTT
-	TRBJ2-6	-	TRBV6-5	CASSYGSNSGANVLTF	TGTGCCAGCAGTTACGGCAGTAACTCTGGGGCCAACGTCCTGACTTTC
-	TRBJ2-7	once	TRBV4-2	CASSQDGRTEDEQYF	TGTGCCAGCAGCCAGGACGGTAGGACAGAGGACGAGCAGTACTTC
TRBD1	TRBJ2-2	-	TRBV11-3	CASSPDRTGVNTGELFF	TGTGCCAGCAGCCCCGACCGGACAGGGGTGAACACCGGGGAGCTGTTTTTT
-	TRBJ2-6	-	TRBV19	CASSMIQSGANVLTF	TGTGCCAGTAGTATGATACAGTCTGGGGCCAACGTCCTGACTTTC
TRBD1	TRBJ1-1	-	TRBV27	CASSAKTGRPNTEAFF	TGTGCCAGCAGCGCTAAGACAGGGCGTCCGAACACTGAAGCTTTCTTT
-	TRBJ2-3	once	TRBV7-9	CASSLGSGPGGTDTQYF	TGTGCCAGCAGCTTAGGATCGGGGCCAGGGGGGACAGATACGCAGTATTTT
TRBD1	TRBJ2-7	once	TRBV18	CASSPSAGTGTYEQYF	TGTGCCAGCTCTCCTTCTGCCGGGACAGGGACTTACGAGCAGTACTTC
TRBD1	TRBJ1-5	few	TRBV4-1	CASSQEGQGPFSNQPQHF	TGCGCCAGCAGCCAAGAGGGACAGGGGCCTTTTAGCAATCAGCCCCAGCATTTT
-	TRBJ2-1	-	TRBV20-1	CSASTAPNEQFF	TGCAGTGCTAGTACAGCCCCCAATGAGCAGTTCTTC
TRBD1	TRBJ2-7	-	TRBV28	CATSGRDRAPYEQYF	TGTGCCACCTCAGGTCGGGACAGGGCCCCCTACGAGCAGTACTTC
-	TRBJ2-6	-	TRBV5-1	CASRGSSGANVLTF	TGCGCCAGCAGAGGGAGCTCTGGGGCCAACGTCCTGACTTTC
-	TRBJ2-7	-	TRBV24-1	CATRGDYSYEQYF	TGTGCCACCAGGGGAGACTATTCCTACGAGCAGTACTTC
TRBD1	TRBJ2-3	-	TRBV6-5	CASATGAVDTQYF	TGTGCCAGCGCGACAGGGGCGGTAGATACGCAGTATTTT
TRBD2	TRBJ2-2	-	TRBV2	CASSPAGGTGELFF	TGTGCCAGCAGTCCAGCGGGGGGGACCGGGGAGCTGTTTTTT
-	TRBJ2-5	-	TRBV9	CASSALLGETQYF	TGTGCCAGCAGCGCGTTACTAGGGGAGACCCAGTACTTC
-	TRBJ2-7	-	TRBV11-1	CASGTLSYEQYF	TGTGCCAGCGGGACACTATCCTACGAGCAGTACTTC
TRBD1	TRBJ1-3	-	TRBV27	CASSSYRGHASGNTIYF	TGTGCCAGCAGTTCATACAGGGGGCACGCGTCTGGAAACACCATATATTTT
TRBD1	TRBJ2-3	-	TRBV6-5	CASGIRTGHTDTQYF	TGTGCCAGCGGGATCAGGACAGGGCACACAGATACGCAGTATTTT
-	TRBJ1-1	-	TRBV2	CASSFQGRNTEAFF	TGTGCCAGCAGTTTTCAGGGGCGAAACACTGAAGCTTTCTTT
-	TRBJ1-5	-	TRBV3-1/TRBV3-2	CASSQVGLQPQHF	TGTGCCAGCAGCCAAGTTGGGCTTCAGCCCCAGCATTTT
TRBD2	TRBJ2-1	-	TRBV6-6	CASSPLAEGYNEQFF	TGTGCCAGCAGTCCCCTAGCGGAGGGCTACAATGAGCAGTTCTTC
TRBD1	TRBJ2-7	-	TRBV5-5	CASSLGQGAYEQYF	TGTGCCAGCAGCTTGGGACAGGGGGCCTACGAGCAGTACTTC
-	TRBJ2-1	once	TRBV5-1	CASSLGLAHNEQFF	TGCGCCAGCAGCTTAGGGCTAGCCCACAATGAGCAGTTCTTC
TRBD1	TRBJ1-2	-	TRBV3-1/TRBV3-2	CASSQESTGGFYGYTF	TGTGCCAGCAGCCAAGAGTCGACAGGGGGCTTCTATGGCTACACCTTC
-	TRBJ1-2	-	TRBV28	CASSIRNYGYTF	TGTGCCAGCAGTATCCGTAACTATGGCTACACCTTC
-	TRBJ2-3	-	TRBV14	CASQGGGRTDTQYF	TGTGCCAGCCAGGGAGGGGGTCGCACAGATACGCAGTATTTT
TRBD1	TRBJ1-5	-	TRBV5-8	CASSLSRTGRQPQHF	TGTGCCAGCAGCTTGAGTCGGACAGGGAGGCAGCCCCAGCATTTT
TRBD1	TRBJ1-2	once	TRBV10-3	CASQGEDGYTF	TGTGCCTCGCAGGGGGAAGATGGCTACACCTTC
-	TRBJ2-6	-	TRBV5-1	CASNPRGGRANVLTF	TGCGCCAGCAATCCGAGGGGGGGCAGGGCCAACGTCCTGACTTTC
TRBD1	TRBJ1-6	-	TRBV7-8	CASSGDRGSSPLHF	TGTGCCAGCAGCGGGGACAGGGGAAGTTCACCCCTCCACTTT